The 22 T cell receptor beta chains below were found in one sample sequenced in a study of response to subunit inactivated influenza vaccine. A single record per CDR3 protein comes from TCRdb applying MiXCR to the RT-PCR reads. The sample includes about half a million distinct CDR3 sequences, 7.6% of them seen just once. Sample: PBMCs from blood, taken 23 to 25 months after vaccination. Source of these receptors: a man aged 45 to 70 who received an inactivated influenza vaccine.

The rearrangement links TRBV5-3 to TRBJ2-7; 7 bases agree with TRBD2. TRBV5-3 has ORF status, its function being uncertain. V gave up 8 bases and J gave up 3 bases; unmatched junction bases: 17. This CDR3 is built from 16 residues. CDR3 protein: CASSVGSGGKHYEQYF. CDR3 in DNA: TGTGCCAGCAGCGTGGGATCCGGGGGGAAACACTACGAGCAGTACTTC.

This clonotype has a handful of counts. V gene TRBV10-3 combines with J gene TRBJ2-7; 9 bases are shared with TRBD1. With 10 bases clipped from V and 6 bases from J, the junction kept 7 bases outside the gene matches. Germline assignment: CDR1 ENHRY and CDR2 SYGVKD. This CDR3 has 12 amino acids. This CDR3 reads CATGQGTIEQYF. The CDR3 nucleotides read TGTGCCACGGGACAGGGTACGATCGAGCAGTACTTC.

The chain uses TRBV7-3 and TRBJ2-2; D not certain. Per germline, CDR1 SGHTA and CDR2 FQGTGA. V lost 1 base to trimming and J lost 7 bases, with 7 bases between them. This CDR3 has 13 residues. CDR3 residues: CASSLSRDGELFF. The CDR3 nucleotides read TGTGCCAGCAGCTTAAGCCGAGACGGGGAGCTGTTTTTT.

The chain recombines TRBV3-1 with TRBJ2-7; D call uncertain. Germline CDR1 LGHDT, CDR2 YNNKEL (reference sequence). The CDR3 runs to 14 residues. Trimming removed 7 bases from V and 0 bases from J, with 13 bases in between. The CDR3, as DNA: TGTGCCAGCACTGCCAGTTATCGCTCCTACGAGCAGTACTTC. Its protein product is CASTASYRSYEQYF.

This clonotype was seen many times. V is TRBV20-1 and J is TRBJ1-3; tentative D call: TRBD1 (5 bases). The CDR3 spans 14 residues. Germline CDR1 reads DFQATT; CDR2 reads SNEGSKA (reference sequence). V lost 6 bases and J lost 1, with 13 bases in between. CDR3 bases: TGCAGTGCCAGTACAGGTTCATCTGGAAACACCATATATTTT. It translates to CSASTGSSGNTIYF.

The rearrangement uses TRBV12-3 or TRBV12-4 and TRBJ2-7, with D hard to call. The CDR3 consists of 13 residues. Deletions cut 6 bases from V and 7 bases from J, with 16 bases between. CDR3 in DNA: TGTGCCAGCAGCTCACCAGGTCTGGGGGAGCAGTACTTC. It encodes CASSSPGLGEQYF.

This clonotype was recorded many times. The rearrangement uses TRBV15 and TRBJ2-3, with 7 nucleotides matching TRBD1. Unmatched junction bases numbered 4, after V lost 5 bases and J lost 5 bases. The germline V gene encodes CDR1 LNHNV and CDR2 YYDKDF (reference sequence). This CDR3 contains 13 residues. The CDR3, as DNA: TGTGCCACCAGCGACAGGGTTGTAGATACGCAGTATTTT. Amino acid sequence: CATSDRVVDTQYF.

This clonotype showed up just a few times. The chain carries TRBV2 and TRBJ1-1; D is unclear. Trimming removed 7 bases at V and 2 bases at J, with 8 bases between. Germline V gene lookup returns CDR1 SNHLY and CDR2 FYNNEI. The CDR3 totals 12 residues. Here the CDR3 DNA reads TGTGCCAGCACTTCCCGAAACACTGAAGCTTTCTTT. Protein: CASTSRNTEAFF. Complete variable domain (other parts from reference TRBV2 and TRBJ1-1): EPEVTQTPSHQVTQMGQEVILRCVPISNHLYFYWYRQILGQKVEFLVSFYNNEISEKSEIFDDQFSVERPDGSNFTLKIRSTKLEDSAMYFCASTSRNTEAFFGQGTRLTVV.

The J gene is TRBJ2-7, the V gene TRBV7-2; 8 bases are shared with TRBD1. Trimming removed 2 bases from V and 3 bases from J; junction bases left unmatched: 6. The CDR3 extends over 15 amino acids. CDR1 is SGHTA, CDR2 FQGNSA, per germline. In DNA, the CDR3 is TGTGCCAGCAGCTTATCAGGGGGCCTCGGCTACGAGCAGTACTTC. Translating it yields CASSLSGGLGYEQYF.

This clonotype appeared many times. This chain connects TRBV28 to TRBJ2-7; 7 bases map to TRBD2. Germline loops: CDR1 MDHEN, CDR2 SYDVKM. Trimming cost V 4 bases and J 2 bases; bases outside gene matches: 5. The CDR3 runs to 14 residues. The CDR3 is CASSSWGGTYEQYF. The CDR3 coding sequence is TGTGCCAGCAGTTCATGGGGGGGAACCTACGAGCAGTACTTC.

This clonotype was counted ten times or more. The chain recombines TRBV20-1 with TRBJ2-7; the D is unclear. Looked up from germline, CDR1 is DFQATT and CDR2 is SNEGSKA (reference sequence). CDR3 length equals 11 residues. V was cut by 5 bases and J by 0 bases, with 5 bases left in between. CDR3 protein: CSAGFSYEQYF. The CDR3 coding sequence is TGCAGTGCTGGCTTCTCCTACGAGCAGTACTTC.

The chain joins TRBV20-1 to TRBJ2-4; TRBD2 matches 14 bases. The ends lost 6 bases at V and 1 base at J; junction bases unmatched: 5. The V gene's germline CDR1 is DFQATT and CDR2 SNEGSKA (reference sequence). The CDR3 consists of 16 residues. The DNA of the CDR3 is TGCAGTGCCCTGGGACTAGCGGGGGATGCCAAAAACATTCAGTACTTC. Its translation is CSALGLAGDAKNIQYF.

This clonotype was seen a few times. This rearrangement joins TRBV7-2 to TRBJ2-7, with TRBD2 matching 8 bases. After removal of 1 base from V and 2 bases from J, the junction contained 4 bases not matched to a gene. This CDR3 is 15 amino acids long. Germline V gene data show CDR1 as SGHTA and CDR2 as FQGNSA. Here the CDR3 reads CASSLGYGRAYEQYF. The CDR3 nucleotides are TGTGCCAGCAGCTTAGGGTACGGGAGGGCCTACGAGCAGTACTTC.

This sequence joins TRBV2 and TRBJ2-7; no firm D call. CDR1 and CDR2 from the germline V gene are SNHLY and FYNNEI. The CDR3 runs 14 residues. V was trimmed by 3 bases and J by 0 bases, leaving 9 bases between them. CDR3 nucleotides: TGTGCCAGCAGTGACAGATCATACTCCTACGAGCAGTACTTC. Translating it yields CASSDRSYSYEQYF. The full variable domain, rest sourced from reference TRBV2 and TRBJ2-7, is EPEVTQTPSHQVTQMGQEVILRCVPISNHLYFYWYRQILGQKVEFLVSFYNNEISEKSEIFDDQFSVERPDGSNFTLKIRSTKLEDSAMYFCASSDRSYSYEQYFGPGTRLTVT.

Many counts were recorded for this clonotype. This chain uses TRBV3-1 with TRBJ1-6; no definite D call. The CDR3 spans 19 residues. Germline V CDR1 and CDR2: LGHDT, YNNKEL (reference sequence). V was shortened by 0 bases and J by 0 bases, with 15 bases between the two germline ends. The chain's CDR3 is CASSQDLVKASSYNSPLHF. In DNA, the CDR3 is TGTGCCAGCAGCCAAGATTTAGTAAAGGCGAGCTCCTATAATTCACCCCTCCACTTT.

There are many counts of this clonotype. V is TRBV11-3 and J is TRBJ2-3; the D gene is possibly TRBD2 (6 bases). The V end lost 5 bases, the J end lost 3 bases, and 9 bases lay between the germline ends. The CDR3 is made up of 13 amino acids. CDR1 and CDR2 (germline): SGHNT, YENEEA. This CDR3 is CASSGRLTDTQYF. The CDR3 DNA follows: TGTGCCAGCAGCGGGAGGCTTACAGATACGCAGTATTTT.

This chain connects TRBV10-3 to TRBJ2-1; D call uncertain. Germline loops: CDR1 ENHRY, CDR2 SYGVKD. The CDR3 is 11 amino acids. The V gene lost 10 bases and the J gene lost 7 bases, with 11 bases spanning the gap. Written as DNA, the CDR3 is TGTGCCACGGAGAATTTGAATGAGCAGTTCTTC. Translated: CATENLNEQFF.

The CDR3 DNA sequence: TGTGCCACAGGTGACAGAAATGAGCAGTTCTTC. Residues: CATGDRNEQFF. The chain couples TRBV24-1 to TRBJ2-1; perhaps TRBD1 as D (5 bases). The germline V gene has CDR1 KGHDR and CDR2 SFDVKD. The V end lost 10 bases, the J end lost 7 bases, and 10 bases lay between the germline ends. The CDR3 has 11 residues.

This clonotype has ten or more counts. The V gene is TRBV11-1, the J gene TRBJ2-7; perhaps TRBD2 as D (5 bases). CDR3 length equals 14 residues. Germline CDR1 is SGHAT and CDR2 is FQDESV (reference sequence). The germline V and J ends were trimmed by 1 base and 2 bases, with 9 bases remaining between them. CDR3 sequence (DNA): TGTGCCAGCAGCTTAGGTGGGAGACCCTACGAGCAGTACTTC. Translating gives CASSLGGRPYEQYF.

This clonotype was recorded many times. This chain links TRBV11-1 with TRBJ2-1, with D perhaps matching TRBD2 (6 bases). V was cut by 4 bases and J by 9 bases, with 16 bases left in between. The CDR3 has 14 residues. Per the germline V gene, CDR1 is SGHAT and CDR2 is FQDESV (reference sequence). The CDR3 DNA reads as TGTGCCAGCAGCTGGGCGGGGCTAGGAACTGAGCAGTTCTTC. Translation: CASSWAGLGTEQFF.

This clonotype was counted only a few times. The CDR3 reads CASNRDPSNQPQHF. CDR3 nucleotides: TGTGCCAGCAACAGGGACCCTAGCAATCAGCCCCAGCATTTT. The chain links TRBV2 to TRBJ1-5; the D gene is possibly TRBD1 (6 bases). With 7 bases removed from V and 0 bases from J, the gap between germline ends came to 10 bases. This CDR3 contains 14 residues. The germline V gene encodes CDR1 SNHLY and CDR2 FYNNEI. Combining the CDR3 with reference TRBV2 and TRBJ1-5 gives the whole variable domain EPEVTQTPSHQVTQMGQEVILRCVPISNHLYFYWYRQILGQKVEFLVSFYNNEISEKSEIFDDQFSVERPDGSNFTLKIRSTKLEDSAMYFCASNRDPSNQPQHFGDGTRLSIL.

This clonotype was recorded a few times. The CDR3 loop reads CASSPPIGGLYF. The DNA for the CDR3 is TGTGCCAGCAGCCCCCCGATTGGAGGCCTGTACTTC. The V and J genes are TRBV5-6 and TRBJ2-7; TRBD2 is a possible D gene (5 bases). CDR1 SGHDT and CDR2 YYEEEE come from the germline V gene. V shed 4 bases and J shed 12 bases, with 17 bases lying between them. This CDR3 spans 12 amino acids.